Shown below are 24 T cell receptor beta chains from a single sample sequenced in a study of cytomegalovirus exposure and HLA in healthy donors. 13 Jbeta primers and 60 Vbeta primers were used for the PCR. TCRdb's table, derived via immunoSEQ multiplex PCR, lists solely in-frame clones and lacks some. The table lists 150,000 to 200,000 clones, 70% to 85% of them singletons, with roughly 1.7% in the top ten. The sequencing input was PBMCs. The receptors originated from a woman aged 25 to 39 in good health and CMV-seronegative.

The chain has TRBV28 and TRBJ2-7; the D gene is possibly TRBD1 (6 bases). The V end lost 8 bases, the J end lost 3 bases, and 20 bases lay between the germline ends. This CDR3 is 15 amino acids long. Germline CDR1 reads MDHEN; CDR2 reads SYDVKM. The CDR3 is CASSRQVSADYEQYF. The DNA of the CDR3 is TGTGCCAGCTCAAGACAGGTCTCAGCGGACTACGAGCAGTACTTC.

This clone was detected once. The J gene is TRBJ2-3, the V gene TRBV28, with 9 bases lining up with TRBD2. The germline CDR1 and CDR2 sequences are MDHEN and SYDVKM. The CDR3 length is 17 residues. V lost 7 bases and J lost 4; bases outside the gene matches: 15. The CDR3 nucleotides read TGTGCCAGCACCACACCTGGGCGGGAGGGCTGGGCAGATACGCAGTATTTT. Translated: CASTTPGREGWADTQYF. Drawing the rest from reference TRBV28 and TRBJ2-3, the complete variable domain is DVKVTQSSRYLVKRTGEKVFLECVQDMDHENMFWYRQDPGLGLRLIYFSYDVKMKEKGDIPEGYSVSREKKERFSLILESASTNQTSMYLCASTTPGREGWADTQYFGPGTRLTVL.

Worth noting for this clone: Other DNA sequences of this sample code for an identical CDR3. The gene calls are TRBV5-4 and TRBJ2-3; TRBD2 agrees at 9 bases. V lost 0 bases to trimming and J lost 4 bases; unmatched junction nucleotides: 0. Per the germline V gene, CDR1 is SGHNT and CDR2 is YYREEE (reference sequence). There are 14 residues in the CDR3. The CDR3 coding sequence is TGTGCCAGCAGCTTGGTAGCGGGAGCAGATACGCAGTATTTT. Its protein is CASSLVAGADTQYF.

This chain joins TRBV28 and TRBJ2-7, with 9 bases that match TRBD1. After removal of 2 bases from V and 3 bases from J, the junction contained 5 bases not matched to a gene. From germline, CDR1 is MDHEN and CDR2 SYDVKM. The CDR3 runs to 15 residues. The CDR3 region is CASSLNGQGRYEQYF. Here the CDR3 DNA reads TGTGCCAGCAGTTTAAATGGACAGGGGCGCTACGAGCAGTACTTC.

This clone has more than one count but fewer than ten. The genes are TRBV4-3 and TRBJ1-2; D might be TRBD1 (6 bases). The germline V and J ends were trimmed by 4 bases and 3 bases, with 15 bases remaining between them. The CDR3 is made up of 15 amino acids. Germline V lookup: CDR1 LGHNA, CDR2 YSLEER. The CDR3 spells CASSPHHRAYYGYTF. DNA of the CDR3: TGCGCCAGCAGCCCTCACCACAGGGCTTACTATGGCTACACCTTC.

This clone came up a few times. The chain carries TRBV4-2 and TRBJ1-4; 7 bases are a match to TRBD1. CDR3 length equals 17 residues. With V trimmed by 4 bases and J by 7 bases, 15 bases remained unmatched. Per germline, CDR1 LGHNA and CDR2 YNFKEQ. The CDR3 loop is CASSREGQLTRGEKLFF. CDR3 sequence (DNA): TGTGCCAGCAGCCGAGAGGGACAGTTAACGAGAGGTGAAAAACTGTTTTTT.

V and J are TRBV30 and TRBJ1-1; D is perhaps TRBD1 (6 bases). The CDR3 sequence is 13 residues long. Germline V gives CDR1 GTSNPN, CDR2 SVGIG (reference sequence). Between the trimmed V and J ends, which lost 5 bases and 9 bases, there was a span of 19 bases. The CDR3: CAWDFYRECQAFF. The CDR3 region has the DNA TGTGCCTGGGATTTTTACAGGGAATGTCAAGCTTTCTTT.

The chain uses TRBV5-6 and TRBJ2-1; 10 positions match TRBD1. CDR1 and CDR2 (germline): SGHDT, YYEEEE. This CDR3 has 17 residues. The trim removed 0 bases at V and 2 bases at J, leaving 5 bases unmatched. In DNA form, the CDR3 reads TGTGCCAGCAGCTTGGTGGGACAGGGGTACACCTACAATGAGCAGTTCTTC. Translating gives CASSLVGQGYTYNEQFF.

The CDR3 DNA follows: TGTGCCAGCAGCGCGACAGGGACAATCGATTACAATGAGCAGTTCTTC. Its protein product is CASSATGTIDYNEQFF. The chain recombines TRBV9 with TRBJ2-1, with 7 positions matching TRBD1. The V and J ends lost 3 bases and 4 bases, in that order; junction bases with no gene match: 10. This CDR3 contains 16 residues. Germline lookup yields CDR1 SGDLS and CDR2 YYNGEE. The entire variable domain, with the rest obtained from reference TRBV9 and TRBJ2-1, is as follows: DSGVTQTPKHLITATGQRVTLRCSPRSGDLSVYWYQQSLDQGLQFLIQYYNGEERAKGNILERFSAQQFPDLHSELNLSSLELGDSALYFCASSATGTIDYNEQFFGPGTRLTVL.

This clone appeared a single time. V is TRBV19 and J is TRBJ2-5; D perhaps matches TRBD1 (6 bases). The ends were cut back, 3 bases at V and 5 bases at J, with 19 bases in the middle. Germline CDR1 reads LNHDA; CDR2 reads SQIVND (reference sequence). The CDR3 contains 16 residues. In DNA, the CDR3 is TGTGCCAGTAGTATGGGGGCGCGACTTCCAAGGGAGACCCAGTACTTC. Protein sequence: CASSMGARLPRETQYF.

This chain connects TRBV4-1 to TRBJ2-7; TRBD1 is a possible D gene (5 bases). Trimming took off 0 bases at V and 0 bases at J, with 18 bases between the two ends. From germline, CDR1 is MGHRA and CDR2 YSYEKL. The CDR3 has 18 residues. The CDR3: CASSQDPISGSTSYEQYF. CDR3 nucleotide sequence: TGCGCCAGCAGCCAAGATCCTATTTCAGGGTCTACCTCCTACGAGCAGTACTTC.

The V call is TRBV7-9, the J call TRBJ2-3; D is perhaps TRBD1 (6 bases). The CDR3 length is 16 residues. V lost 4 bases to trimming and J lost 2 bases, with 16 bases between them. The germline V gene encodes CDR1 SEHNR and CDR2 FQNEAQ (reference sequence). DNA for the CDR3: TGTGCCAGCAGCTATCGCCGGGACACAGCCACAGATACGCAGTATTTT. This gives the protein CASSYRRDTATDTQYF.

The chain recombines TRBV16 with TRBJ2-7; possible D gene TRBD1, 5 bases. The CDR3 extends over 13 amino acids. Trimming left V 8 bases short and J 2 bases short, with 13 bases between. Germline lookup yields CDR1 KGHSY and CDR2 FQNENV. The CDR3 sequence is CASYKTGAYEQYF. The DNA for the CDR3 is TGTGCCAGCTACAAAACAGGAGCCTACGAGCAGTACTTC.

The rearrangement joins TRBV2 to TRBJ2-1, with 10 bases aligning to TRBD1. Germline assignment: CDR1 SNHLY and CDR2 FYNNEI. V lost 5 bases to trimming and J lost 0 bases; unmatched junction nucleotides: 1. CDR3 length: 15 amino acids. DNA of the CDR3: TGTGCCAGCAGTTGGACAGGGGGCTCCTACAATGAGCAGTTCTTC. Its protein product is CASSWTGGSYNEQFF.

The chain carries TRBV4-1 and TRBJ2-1; TRBD2 matches at 8 bases. The trim removed 3 bases at V and 8 bases at J, leaving 12 bases unmatched. The CDR3 has 16 residues. Germline lookup yields CDR1 MGHRA and CDR2 YSYEKL. CDR3 loop: CASSQGWAGGADEQFF. CDR3 coding DNA: TGCGCCAGCAGCCAGGGTTGGGCCGGGGGGGCTGATGAGCAGTTCTTC.

CDR3 in DNA: TGCGCCAGCAGCCAAGAGACAGGGGAGACCCAGTACTTC. Protein product: CASSQETGETQYF. The chain couples TRBV4-1 to TRBJ2-5; 7 positions match TRBD1. There are 13 residues in the CDR3. Per germline, CDR1 MGHRA and CDR2 YSYEKL. The junction had 0 bases not matched to a gene; V was cut back by 0 bases and J by 5 bases.

The DNA of the CDR3 is TGCAGCGTTGAGGAGACGTCACCCCTCCACTTT. It codes for CSVEETSPLHF. The V and J genes are TRBV29-1 and TRBJ1-6, with D unclear. The CDR3 is 11 amino acids. Trimming left V 3 bases short and J 10 bases short, with 7 bases between. Germline V gene sequence: CDR1 SQVTM, CDR2 ANQGSEA.

V and J are TRBV5-1 and TRBJ2-5, with a weak D call TRBD1 (6 bases). V lost 4 bases and J 1 base, leaving 20 bases between the germline ends. The CDR3 covers 17 residues. Germline V lookup: CDR1 SGHRS, CDR2 YFSETQ. This chain's CDR3 is CASSRSAGRGTQETQYF. CDR3 in DNA: TGCGCCAGCAGCCGGTCTGCCGGCAGGGGAACCCAAGAGACCCAGTACTTC.

The V and J genes are TRBV5-1 and TRBJ2-3; the match to TRBD1 covers 8 bases. In germline, CDR1 is SGHRS, CDR2 YFSETQ. This CDR3 region has 14 residues. V shed 4 bases, J shed 5 bases, and the junction held 6 bases outside the gene matches. The CDR3 bases are TGCGCCAGCAGCCCTCAGGGGGCTGGAGATACGCAGTATTTT. Translation: CASSPQGAGDTQYF.

This clone was observed once. The chain combines TRBV11-3 with TRBJ2-7; a weak D match, TRBD1 (7 bases). The V gene lost 1 base and the J gene lost 1 base, with 17 bases spanning the gap. CDR3 length equals 17 residues. CDR1 SGHNT and CDR2 YENEEA come from the germline V gene. Here the CDR3 reads CASSLARGEAPSYEQYF. The CDR3, as DNA: TGTGCCAGCAGCTTAGCCAGGGGGGAAGCGCCTTCCTACGAGCAGTACTTC.

The chain joins TRBV7-3 to TRBJ2-4, with 9 bases matching TRBD1. The ends lost 3 bases at V and 8 bases at J; junction bases unmatched: 8. Germline loops: CDR1 SGHTA, CDR2 FQGTGA. CDR3 length: 15 amino acids. The CDR3 loop reads CASSFRGTGYDIQYF. The CDR3 coding sequence is TGTGCCAGCAGCTTCCGCGGGACAGGGTACGACATTCAGTACTTC.

The chain carries TRBV5-4 and TRBJ2-1; a weak D match, TRBD1 (6 bases). The CDR3 extends over 16 amino acids. Trimming took off 2 bases at V and 5 bases at J, with 17 bases between the two ends. Germline CDR1 reads SGHNT; CDR2 reads YYREEE (reference sequence). CDR3 nucleotide sequence: TGTGCCAGCAGCTTCGACGTGACAGGCCCCCACAATGAGCAGTTCTTC. Protein: CASSFDVTGPHNEQFF.

V and J are TRBV6-5 and TRBJ1-1; TRBD1 is a possible D gene (5 bases). The CDR3 has 15 amino acids. The germline gives CDR1 MNHEY, CDR2 SVGAGI. The V end lost 4 bases, the J end lost 4 bases, and 16 bases lay between the germline ends. The CDR3: CASSFRGGVATEAFF. In nucleotides, the CDR3 is TGTGCCAGCAGTTTCCGGGGGGGTGTGGCCACTGAAGCTTTCTTT.

CDR3 sequence (DNA): TGTGCCAGCAGGACCGGACAGGGGGCGAGGTATGGCTACACCTTC. This encodes CASRTGQGARYGYTF. This rearrangement joins TRBV5-5 to TRBJ1-2; 11 bases are shared with TRBD1. CDR3 length equals 15 residues. The trim removed 5 bases at V and 5 bases at J, leaving 8 bases unmatched. The germline CDR1 and CDR2 sequences are SGHKS and YYEKEE (reference sequence).